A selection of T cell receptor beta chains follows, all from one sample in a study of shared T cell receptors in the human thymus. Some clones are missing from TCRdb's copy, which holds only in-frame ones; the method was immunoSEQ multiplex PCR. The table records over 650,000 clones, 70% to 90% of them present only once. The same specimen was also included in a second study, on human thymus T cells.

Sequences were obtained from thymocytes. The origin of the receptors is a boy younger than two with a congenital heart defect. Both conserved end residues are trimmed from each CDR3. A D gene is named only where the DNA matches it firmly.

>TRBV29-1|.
SVNFPSSNYGYT
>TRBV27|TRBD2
ASSEGGPRSYEQY
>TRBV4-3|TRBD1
ASSQAKGGQLDGYT
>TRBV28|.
ASSLRDIPSTDTQY
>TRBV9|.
ASSVGRGNYGYT
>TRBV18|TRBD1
ASSPDFRGRATGELF
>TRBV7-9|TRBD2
ASSLGHGRAHTGELF
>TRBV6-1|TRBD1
ASSAAGTGLNTEAF
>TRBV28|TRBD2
ASSAGLAGGQETQY
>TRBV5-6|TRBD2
ASSLGGRVTDTQY
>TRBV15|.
ATSREQDKNSPLH
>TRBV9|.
ASSVAESLNEQF
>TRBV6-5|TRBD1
ASSRTGDGYT
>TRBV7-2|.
ASSRVRESYNEQF
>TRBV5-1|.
ASSLGQLSTDTQY
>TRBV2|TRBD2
ASRPSGDTDTQY
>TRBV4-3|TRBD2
ASSQRAGDPYEQY
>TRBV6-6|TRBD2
GSGRGTDTQY
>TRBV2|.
ASSALEAVEHQPQH
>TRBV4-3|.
ASSQAGGNGAESEKLF
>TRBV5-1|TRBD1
ASSLATGTGDTGELF
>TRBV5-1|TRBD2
ASSQTSGSNPETQY
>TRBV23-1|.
ASSQLAEVPSYEQY
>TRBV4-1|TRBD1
ASSPRGQDVNQPQH
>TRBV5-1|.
ASSLVTDTYGYT
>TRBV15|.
ATSHTGDEQF
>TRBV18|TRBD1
ASSPTGISSYNEQF
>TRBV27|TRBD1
ASSPMQGVGDQPQH
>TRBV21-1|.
ASSALDREENTEAF
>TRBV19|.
ANQGLSSYNEQF
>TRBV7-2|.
ASSLAGDRPSYEQY
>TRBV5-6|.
ASSPRGTDSYEQY
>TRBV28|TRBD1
ASSLEKDRVSFYEQY
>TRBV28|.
ASSWPKRVSVREQY
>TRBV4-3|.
ASSQDLLVDRNEQF
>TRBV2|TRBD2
ASSDWTSASTDTQY
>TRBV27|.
ASSLSKLGGGQPQH